This T cell receptor (beta chain) was documented in a study of cytomegalovirus exposure and HLA in healthy donors. Findings and caveats of the study: Later work found most CMV-associated TCR beta chains apparently HLA-restricted. In a later analysis, V- and J-gene trimming of beta chains associated with a DCLRE1C missense variant, replicated independently. Donors were assumed by presence/absence analyses to have roughly uniform sequencing depth.

Trimming removed 6 bases at V and 2 bases at J, with 16 bases between. The germline V gene encodes CDR1 MNHNS and CDR2 SASEGT. The CDR3 runs to 15 residues. Primers included in the PCR were 60 Vbeta and 13 Jbeta primers. TCRdb's copy holds only in-frame clones and misses some; the assay was immunoSEQ multiplex PCR. This table has about 130,000 clones, 72% appearing once. Regarding this clone: Its antigen is unknown.

The chain combines TRBV6-1 with TRBJ1-2, with D unclear. Sequencing was performed on PBMCs. The TCR originated in a man younger than 45 in good health and CMV-seronegative. CDR3 coding DNA: TGTGCCAGCAGACGGGGTCTGGGCAAGAACTATGGCTACACCTTC. Translating it yields CASRRGLGKNYGYTF.